This TCR beta chain was identified in a study of PD-L1 blockade in urothelial cancer. Time point meaning: pretreatment peripheral blood. Metastatic or locally advanced urothelial carcinoma was present in the patients. There are 15 residues in the CDR3. Germline CDR1 is MDHEN and CDR2 is SYDVKM. The V end was cut by 3 bases, the J end by 2 bases, with 13 bases between. TCRdb's table, derived via immunoSEQ multiplex PCR, lists solely in-frame clones and lacks some. In the table there are about 43,000 clones, 80% of which are singletons. Study observations and caveats: Below-median pretreatment blood TCR clonality was a predictor of better survival.

A note on this clone: Its cognate antigen is unknown.

The chain joins TRBV28 to TRBJ1-2; maybe TRBD1 (5 bases). This TCR was recovered from a man in his sixties with urothelial cancer. This sample comprised PBMCs, obtained around atezolizumab (anti-PD-L1) treatment. CDR3 in DNA: TGTGCCAGCAGTTTGAGCCAGGGCTGGAACTATGGCTACACCTTC. Its translation: CASSLSQGWNYGYTF.